The T cell receptor beta chain under discussion was sequenced for a study of blood T cell repertoires in COVID-19. Study-wide background: In each case, the material was cDNA or gDNA derived from T cells, B-cell-depleted T cells, or PBMCs.

Enrollment of patients from Seattle took place during active infection, with longitudinal follow-up. The CDR3 contains 16 residues. J lost 6 bases, V lost 0 bases, and 6 bases had no gene match. Germline V gene lookup returns CDR1 KGHSH and CDR2 LQKENI. Generated by immunoSEQ multiplex PCR, the TCRdb table keeps only in-frame clones and is missing some. The table lists tens of thousands of clones, approximately 85% of them singletons. This clone was picked up one time. The receptor was isolated from a woman older than 75 with COVID-19, enrolled during active disease. The V call is TRBV18, the J call TRBJ2-7; 12 nucleotides line up with TRBD2. Sequenced: peripheral blood. CDR3 amino acids: CASSPPHGLAGIEQYF. The CDR3 region has the DNA TGTGCCAGCTCACCACCGCACGGACTAGCGGGAATCGAGCAGTACTTC.